This T cell receptor (beta chain) emerged from a study of blood T cell repertoires in COVID-19. Between the trimmed V and J ends, which lost 3 bases and 11 bases, there was a span of 11 bases. Germline loops: CDR1 MNHNS, CDR2 SASEGT. The CDR3 covers 13 residues. This clone was seen ten or more times. This table comes from immunoSEQ multiplex PCR, and its TCRdb copy is limited to in-frame clones, with some not included. The sample lists almost 200,000 clones, 89% occurring once. Recovered status in Cohort 3 required two negative PCRs, clearance, or symptom resolution. The rearrangement links TRBV6-1 to TRBJ1-6; D is unclear. This clonotype was sampled from a woman aged 18-29 years who had recovered from COVID-19. The sequencing input was PBMCs or T cells enriched from blood (not recorded which). The CDR3 DNA is TGTGCCAGCAGTGAGTTTATAGTGACACCCCTCCACTTT. Translation gives CASSEFIVTPLHF.